This T cell receptor beta chain was identified in a study of blood T cells in healthy people across ages. J gave up 3 bases and V 6 bases, and 16 bases lay outside the gene matches. The germline V gene encodes CDR1 DFQATT and CDR2 SNEGSKA (reference sequence). The length of the CDR3 is 16 residues. Alongside a J-beta primer mix, a sample-barcoded 5' primer served in a second PCR lasting 7 to 11 cycles. TCRdb recomputed calls from the 5' RACE reads with MiXCR, one row per CDR3 protein. Of around 780,000 distinct CDR3 sequences listed, about 26% were seen once; the top ten hold over 2.5%. Findings of the study overall: From one million sequenced T cells, diversity estimates were lower bounds.

As regards this clonotype: Its antigen remains unidentified.

These data were also reused for a study on T cells of mothers and their children. From that paper: A primer called M1S, used in the second PCR, added sample barcodes and 2-4 random nucleotides.

The sequencing sample was made of blood. The rearrangement uses TRBV20-1 and TRBJ2-7; 8 bases match TRBD1. The receptor's source is a boy aged 10-17 years in good health. This CDR3 reads CSAPTALPTGVYEQYF. As DNA, the CDR3 is TGCAGTGCCCCAACTGCCTTACCGACAGGGGTCTACGAGCAGTACTTC.